This T cell receptor beta chain came from a study of blood T cell repertoires in COVID-19. The data were produced by immunoSEQ multiplex PCR, yet TCRdb's version contains in-frame clones alone and is incomplete. Of about 46,000 clones detected, around 89% appear once; the ten largest clones hold around a tenth. Losses at the gene ends were 5 bases for V and 6 bases for J; bases not matched to a gene: 12. The CDR3 sequence is 15 residues long. Germline lookup yields CDR1 LNHDA and CDR2 SQIVND (reference sequence). The specimen was peripheral blood. This rearrangement joins TRBV19 to TRBJ1-2; 7 bases map to TRBD1. The receptor comes from a man aged 50-60 years with active COVID-19. CDR3 DNA: TGTGCCAGTAGTTCCAGACAGGGTAGGCAGAATGGCTACACCTTC. This translates into CASSSRQGRQNGYTF.